What follows describes a single T cell receptor beta chain. Antigen: not known. Some clones are missing from TCRdb's copy, which holds only in-frame ones; the method was immunoSEQ multiplex PCR. The repertoire holds more than 1.2 million clones, with just under 99% as singletons. This sample stems from a study of shared clonotypes between healthy human individuals. The overall study: Sampling drew on donors who were a couple of women and three men aged 18 to 49.

Findings and limits, study-wide: Represented diversity (both genetic and exposure-history) was limited by the small number of donors.

The TCR was taken from a man aged 30-40 years in good health. Material: naive CD4+ T cells sorted from blood. Documented subset: CD45RA+ positively selected.

CDR3 region: CASRVDFSSYNEQFF. CDR3 in DNA: TGTGCCAGCAGAGTCGACTTCAGCTCCTACAATGAGCAGTTCTTC. The chain combines TRBV2 with TRBJ2-1; no clear D gene. Germline V CDR1 and CDR2: SNHLY, FYNNEI. This CDR3 is 15 amino acids long. V shed 6 bases and J shed 0 bases, with 12 bases lying between them.